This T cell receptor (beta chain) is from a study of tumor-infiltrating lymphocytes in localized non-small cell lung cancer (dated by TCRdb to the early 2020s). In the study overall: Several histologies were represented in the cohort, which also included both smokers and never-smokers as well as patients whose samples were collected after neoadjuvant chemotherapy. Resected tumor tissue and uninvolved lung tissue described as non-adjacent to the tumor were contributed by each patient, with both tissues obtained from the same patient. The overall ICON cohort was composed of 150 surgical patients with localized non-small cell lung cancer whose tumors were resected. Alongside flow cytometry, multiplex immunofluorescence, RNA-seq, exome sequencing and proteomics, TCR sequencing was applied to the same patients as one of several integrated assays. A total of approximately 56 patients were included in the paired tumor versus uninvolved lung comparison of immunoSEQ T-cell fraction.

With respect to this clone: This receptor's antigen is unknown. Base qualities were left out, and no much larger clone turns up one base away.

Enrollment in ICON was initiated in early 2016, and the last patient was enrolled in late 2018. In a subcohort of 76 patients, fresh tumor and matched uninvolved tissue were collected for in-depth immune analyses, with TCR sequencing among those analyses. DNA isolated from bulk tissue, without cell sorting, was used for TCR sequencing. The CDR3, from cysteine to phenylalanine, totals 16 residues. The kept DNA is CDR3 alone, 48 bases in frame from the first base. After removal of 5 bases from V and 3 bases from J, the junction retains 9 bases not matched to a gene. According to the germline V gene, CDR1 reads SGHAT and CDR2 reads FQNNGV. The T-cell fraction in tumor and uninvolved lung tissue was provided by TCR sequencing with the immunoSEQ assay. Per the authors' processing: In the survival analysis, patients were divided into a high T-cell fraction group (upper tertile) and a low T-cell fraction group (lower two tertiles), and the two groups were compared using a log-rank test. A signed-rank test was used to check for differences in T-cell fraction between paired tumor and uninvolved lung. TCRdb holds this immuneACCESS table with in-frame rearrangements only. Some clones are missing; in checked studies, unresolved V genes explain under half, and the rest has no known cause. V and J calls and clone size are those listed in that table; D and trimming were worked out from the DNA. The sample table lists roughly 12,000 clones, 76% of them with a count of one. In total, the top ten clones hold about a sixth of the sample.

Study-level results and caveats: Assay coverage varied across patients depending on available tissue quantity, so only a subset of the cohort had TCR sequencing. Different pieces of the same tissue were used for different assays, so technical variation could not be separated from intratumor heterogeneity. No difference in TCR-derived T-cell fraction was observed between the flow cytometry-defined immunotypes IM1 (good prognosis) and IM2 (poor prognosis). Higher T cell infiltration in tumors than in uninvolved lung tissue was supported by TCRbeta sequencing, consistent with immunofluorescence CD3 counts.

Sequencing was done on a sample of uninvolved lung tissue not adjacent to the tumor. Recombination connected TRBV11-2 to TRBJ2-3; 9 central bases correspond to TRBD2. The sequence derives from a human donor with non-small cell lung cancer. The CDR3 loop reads CASSGNSGSRTDTQYF. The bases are TGTGCCAGCAGCGGTAATAGCGGGAGCAGGACAGATACGCAGTATTTT.